This is a list of T cell receptor beta chains from one sample in a study of regulatory T cells in long-lasting Graves disease. TCRdb passed the multiplex PCR reads through MiXCR, listing each CDR3 protein once. Of roughly 300,000 distinct CDR3 sequences in the sample, 20% to 25% are singletons; the top ten hold about 61%. The sequencing here drew on peripheral blood mononuclear cells (PBMCs), taken when the disease was refractory, from a patient treated with antithyroid drugs. These receptors were collected from a female donor with Graves disease. The CDR3 runs from the conserved cysteine through the conserved F or W. D genes are given only for firm matches. Clone size is shown for a subset of rows, as once, few, many or a class of expanded clone.

v_gene	len	abundance	j_gene	d_gene	CDR3aa	CDR3nt
TRBV11-2	16	-	TRBJ2-1	TRBD2	CASSSHLAGAGNEQFF	TGTGCCAGCAGCTCCCATTTAGCGGGAGCCGGCAATGAGCAGTTCTTC
TRBV25-1	13	-	TRBJ1-4	-	CASRSSTNEKLFF	TGTGCCAGCAGGTCTTCAACTAATGAAAAACTGTTTTTT
TRBV27	15	-	TRBJ2-7	TRBD1	CASSPWDRGLYEQYF	TGTGCCAGCAGTCCCTGGGACAGGGGTCTCTACGAGCAGTACTTC
TRBV25-1	13	-	TRBJ2-7	-	CASSEGDSNEQYF	TGTGCCAGCAGTGAAGGCGATTCCAACGAGCAGTACTTC
TRBV20-1	14	many	TRBJ2-7	-	CSARVLRTNPEEYF	TGCAGTGCTAGAGTCTTGAGGACAAACCCTGAGGAGTACTTC
TRBV12-3/TRBV12-4	15	many	TRBJ2-5	TRBD2	CASSFATSGQETQYF	TGTGCCAGCAGTTTCGCTACTAGCGGACAAGAGACCCAGTACTTC
TRBV6-1	13	-	TRBJ1-1	-	CASSRGVNTEAFF	TGTGCCAGCAGCCGAGGGGTGAACACTGAAGCTTTCTTT
TRBV29-1	16	-	TRBJ1-1	-	CSVDFAQGPLDTEAFF	TGCAGCGTTGATTTCGCCCAGGGACCCCTGGACACTGAAGCTTTCTTT
TRBV3-1	14	many	TRBJ2-5	-	CASSQDSRWETQYF	TGTGCCAGCAGCCAAGATTCCCGTTGGGAGACCCAGTACTTC
TRBV20-1	16	many	TRBJ2-7	TRBD1	CSARGWGVGTGDEQYF	TGCAGTGCTAGGGGGTGGGGAGTTGGGACAGGGGACGAGCAGTACTTC
TRBV19	15	-	TRBJ2-2	-	CASSIQTSATGELFF	TGTGCCAGTAGTATCCAGACTTCGGCCACCGGGGAGCTGTTTTTT
TRBV7-8	13	many	TRBJ2-7	-	CASSAITVHEQYF	TGTGCCAGCAGCGCTATTACCGTCCACGAGCAGTACTTC
TRBV20-1	15	many	TRBJ2-5	TRBD1	CSAIGQGEIQETQYF	TGCAGTGCGATCGGACAGGGGGAAATCCAAGAGACCCAGTACTTC
TRBV29-1	15	-	TRBJ2-1	TRBD1	CSVILLRQGYNEQFF	TGCAGCGTTATTCTCCTGCGACAGGGCTACAATGAGCAGTTCTTC
TRBV19	15	-	TRBJ1-5	-	CASSILRGGNQPQHF	TGTGCCAGTAGTATACTGAGGGGAGGCAATCAGCCCCAGCATTTT
TRBV28	21	-	TRBJ1-5	TRBD1	CASSFLSLRTGVEPGNQPQHF	TGTGCCAGCAGTTTCCTGAGTCTTCGGACAGGGGTAGAACCCGGCAATCAGCCCCAGCATTTT
TRBV10-3	14	many	TRBJ2-7	TRBD2	CATRTSGRIYEQYF	TGTGCCACCAGGACTAGCGGGAGGATCTACGAGCAGTACTTC
TRBV6-2/TRBV6-3	14	few	TRBJ2-7	-	CASSGHGVSYEQYF	TGTGCCAGCAGTGGACACGGGGTCTCCTACGAGCAGTACTTC
TRBV7-6	15	-	TRBJ2-3	TRBD1	CASRRRDSLTDTQYF	TGTGCCAGCAGGAGACGGGACAGCCTCACAGATACGCAGTATTTT
TRBV20-1	10	few	TRBJ2-7	-	CSARDYEQYF	TGCAGTGCTCGCGACTACGAGCAGTACTTC
TRBV28	13	many	TRBJ1-5	-	CASSPTGFQPQHF	TGTGCCAGCAGTCCCACAGGGTTTCAGCCCCAGCATTTT
TRBV4-3	16	few	TRBJ2-7	TRBD1	CASSQVPGTGAGEQYF	TGCGCCAGCAGCCAAGTACCCGGGACAGGGGCCGGCGAGCAGTACTTC